This T cell receptor beta chain was recovered during a study of blood T cell repertoires in COVID-19. Original processing methods: Using reference gene primer amplification, nucleated cell counts were estimated. The assay was immunoSEQ multiplex PCR, and TCRdb's table has in-frame clones only and misses some. V and J calls and clone size follow that table, whereas D and trimming were derived from the DNA. The top ten clones hold more than 1.4% of a sample with about 270,000 clones, approximately 84% of them seen once. Germline-derived CDR1 and CDR2 are SNHLY and FYNNEI. Trimming removed 3 bases from V and 1 base from J, with 12 bases in between. This CDR3 is 16 amino acids long.

This rearrangement joins TRBV2 to TRBJ2-2; D may be TRBD2 (6 bases). This clonotype originated in a human donor with COVID-19, enrolled during active disease. The donor label of this sample is uncertain. Input material: peripheral blood. The CDR3 spells CASSDLGSGNTGELFF. The DNA for the CDR3 is TGTGCCAGCAGTGACCTGGGTAGCGGGAACACCGGGGAGCTGTTTTTT.